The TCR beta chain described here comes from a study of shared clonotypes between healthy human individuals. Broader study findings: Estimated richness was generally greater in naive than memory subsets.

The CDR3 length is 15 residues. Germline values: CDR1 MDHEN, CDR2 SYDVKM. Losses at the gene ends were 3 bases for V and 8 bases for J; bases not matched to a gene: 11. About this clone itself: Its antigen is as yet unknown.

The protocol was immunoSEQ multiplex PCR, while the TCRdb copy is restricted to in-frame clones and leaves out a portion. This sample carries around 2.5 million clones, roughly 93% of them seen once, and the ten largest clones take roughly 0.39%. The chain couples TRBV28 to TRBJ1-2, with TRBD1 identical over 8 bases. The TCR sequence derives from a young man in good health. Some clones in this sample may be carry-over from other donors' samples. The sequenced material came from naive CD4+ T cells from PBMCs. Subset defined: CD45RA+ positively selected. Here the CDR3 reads CASSLTQTGGRGYTF. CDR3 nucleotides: TGTGCCAGCAGTTTGACCCAAACAGGGGGAAGAGGCTACACCTTC.